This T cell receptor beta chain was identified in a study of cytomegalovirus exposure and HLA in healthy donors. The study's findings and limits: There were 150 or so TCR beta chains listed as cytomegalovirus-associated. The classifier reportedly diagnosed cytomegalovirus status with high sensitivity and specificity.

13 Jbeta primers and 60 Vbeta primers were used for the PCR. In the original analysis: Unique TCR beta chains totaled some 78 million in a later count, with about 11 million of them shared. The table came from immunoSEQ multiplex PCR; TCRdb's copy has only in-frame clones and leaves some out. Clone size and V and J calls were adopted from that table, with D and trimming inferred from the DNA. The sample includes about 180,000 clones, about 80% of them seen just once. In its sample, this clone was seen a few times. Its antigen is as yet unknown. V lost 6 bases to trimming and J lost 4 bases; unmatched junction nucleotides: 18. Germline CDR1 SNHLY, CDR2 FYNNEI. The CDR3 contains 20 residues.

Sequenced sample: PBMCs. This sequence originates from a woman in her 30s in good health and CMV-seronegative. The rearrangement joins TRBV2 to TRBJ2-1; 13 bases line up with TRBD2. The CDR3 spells CASSTNGLAGDQSIYNEQFF. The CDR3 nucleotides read TGTGCCAGCAGCACAAACGGACTAGCGGGGGATCAATCGATTTACAATGAGCAGTTCTTC.